The T cell receptor beta chain described here comes from a study of blood T cell repertoires in COVID-19. Study details: PBMCs, B-cell-depleted T cells, or T cells provided the cDNA or gDNA that made up the material.

Participant reports of clinical history set cohort assignment. Original methodology: Quantification of nucleated cells was approximated via reference gene primer amplification. Generated by immunoSEQ multiplex PCR, the TCRdb table keeps only in-frame clones and is missing some. That table supplies the V and J calls and clone size; D and trimming were determined from the DNA. The sample lists 310,000 or so clones, about nine tenths seen once, with roughly 10% in the top ten. This CDR3 has 18 residues. Looked up from germline, CDR1 is ENHRY and CDR2 is SYGVKD. Deletions cut 1 base from V and 3 bases from J, with 19 bases between.

Specimen: PBMCs or T cells enriched from blood (not recorded which). This receptor was taken from a woman between 18 and 30 years old who had recovered from COVID-19. This sequence joins TRBV10-3 and TRBJ1-5, with no clear D. The CDR3 is CAISEFLVARGSNQPQHF. Here the CDR3 DNA reads TGTGCCATCAGTGAGTTTCTGGTAGCTCGAGGGTCCAATCAGCCCCAGCATTTT.